This T cell receptor (beta chain) was profiled in a study of CD8 T cells in ankylosing spondylitis. A note on this clonotype: What it binds is not known. Given a much more abundant clone one base away, this may be a read error.

Study conclusions and caveats: In ankylosing spondylitis patients, matched synovial fluid reportedly showed significant enrichment of disease-linked clones. Some of these motif variants have turned up before, in reports on reactive arthritis synovial fluid and blood. Seemingly characteristic of ankylosing spondylitis blood was a TCR beta motif consisting of about 8 highly homologous variants.

Using quantitative 5'-RACE with molecular barcodes, the authors made TCR beta libraries. One entry per CDR3 protein, called by TCRdb with MiXCR from the 5' RACE reads. This table has 250,000 to 300,000 distinct CDR3 sequences, around 19% appearing once. Per germline, CDR1 SNHLY and CDR2 FYNNEI. There are 19 residues in the CDR3. The chain carries TRBV2 and TRBJ2-2; TRBD1 matches 7 bases. The sample consisted of blood, either unsorted or a sorted T cell fraction (not recorded which). The receptor comes from a male donor with ankylosing spondylitis or in good health (not recorded which). For the CDR3, the DNA is TGTGCCTGCAGTTCCGTGACAGGGTTCCTGGGTCCCAACACCGGGGAGCTGTTTTTT. It specifies CACSSVTGFLGPNTGELFF. The whole variable domain, remainder taken from reference TRBV2 and TRBJ2-2, is EPEVTQTPSHQVTQMGQEVILRCVPISNHLYFYWYRQILGQKVEFLVSFYNNEISEKSEIFDDQFSVERPDGSNFTLKIRSTKLEDSAMYFCACSSVTGFLGPNTGELFFGEGSRLTVL.